Described below is a single T cell receptor beta chain sequence and its context. Enrollment shut out patients with autoimmune disease history or systemic immunosuppression. The sample originates from a study of OX40 agonist ivuxolimab in advanced cancers. Sequenced by immunoSEQ multiplex PCR; TCRdb stores in-frame clones only, minus some. The table has tens of thousands of clones, about 86% seen once. This TCR was recovered from an adult with an advanced solid tumor such as melanoma, head and neck, liver or kidney cancer. Sequencing used CD4+ or CD8+ T cells sorted from blood, obtained in a trial of the OX40 agonist ivuxolimab.

The DNA for the CDR3 is TGTGCCAGCAACGCGGGCCCCGGGGAGCTGTTTTTT. It codes for CASNAGPGELFF. The chain recombines TRBV2 with TRBJ2-2, with D maybe TRBD2 (5 bases). The V gene's germline CDR1 is SNHLY and CDR2 FYNNEI. V was cut by 7 bases and J by 6 bases, with 9 bases left in between. The CDR3 sequence is 12 residues long.